These 7 T cell receptor beta chains came from one sample sequenced in a study of OX40 agonist ivuxolimab in advanced cancers. TCRdb's copy holds only in-frame clones and misses some; the assay was immunoSEQ multiplex PCR. The sample records about 83,000 clones, roughly 85% being singletons. Sequenced material: CD4+ or CD8+ T cells sorted from blood, taken in a trial of the OX40 agonist ivuxolimab. Every receptor here comes from an adult with an advanced solid tumor such as melanoma, head and neck, liver or kidney cancer.

V is TRBV7-8 and J is TRBJ1-1; the match to TRBD1 covers 11 bases. This CDR3 has 17 residues. From germline, CDR1 is SGHVS and CDR2 FQNEAQ. V gave up 5 bases and J gave up 4 bases; unmatched junction bases: 12. The CDR3 coding sequence is TGTGCCAGCAGCATAATAGGGACAGGGGGTTTAGGCACTGAAGCTTTCTTT. This translates into CASSIIGTGGLGTEAFF.

The gene calls are TRBV7-6 and TRBJ2-5; the D gene is possibly TRBD1 (6 bases). CDR3 length: 16 amino acids. Trimming removed 2 bases at V and 5 bases at J, with 18 bases between. Per germline, CDR1 SGHVS and CDR2 FNYEAQ. The CDR3: CASSLRDTASRETQYF. CDR3 bases: TGTGCCAGCAGCTTAAGGGACACCGCATCACGGGAGACCCAGTACTTC. Based on the CDR3 plus reference TRBV7-6 and TRBJ2-5, the full variable domain is GAGVSQSPRYKVTKRGQDVALRCDPISGHVSLYWYRQALGQGPEFLTYFNYEAQQDKSGLPNDRFSAERPEGSISTLTIQRTEQRDSAMYRCASSLRDTASRETQYFGPGTRLLVL.

This chain uses TRBV7-8 with TRBJ2-5; no clear D. The CDR3 runs to 13 residues. Germline-derived CDR1 and CDR2 are SGHVS and FQNEAQ. V was pared by 3 bases and J by 2 bases, with 7 bases between. CDR3 loop: CASSFSGQETQYF. The CDR3 DNA is TGTGCCAGCAGCTTCTCAGGTCAAGAGACCCAGTACTTC.

The CDR3 spells CASSLQGGPYNEQFF. As DNA, the CDR3 is TGTGCCAGCAGCTTACAGGGTGGTCCATACAATGAGCAGTTCTTC. This chain uses TRBV7-8 with TRBJ2-1; perhaps TRBD1 as D (5 bases). CDR3 length equals 15 residues. Germline CDR1 and CDR2: SGHVS and FQNEAQ. The V end lost 2 bases, the J end lost 4 bases, and 12 bases lay between the germline ends.

The chain links TRBV5-1 to TRBJ2-3; D is unclear. The CDR3 is 13 residues long. CDR1 and CDR2 from the germline V gene are SGHRS and YFSETQ. V was shortened by 4 bases and J by 5 bases, with 11 bases between the two germline ends. The CDR3 loop reads CASSPLSLDTQYF. CDR3 nucleotides: TGCGCCAGCAGCCCCCTGTCTCTAGATACGCAGTATTTT.

The table lists this clone with a count of one. V and J are TRBV6-5 and TRBJ1-6; D unresolved. The germline gives CDR1 MNHEY, CDR2 SVGAGI. V was cut by 2 bases and J by 9 bases, with 17 bases left in between. The CDR3 length is 16 residues. This CDR3 is CASSYVSGSRGSPLHF. The CDR3 region has the DNA TGTGCCAGCAGTTACGTGAGCGGTAGTCGTGGTTCACCCCTCCACTTT.

The chain recombines TRBV11-2 with TRBJ2-7; D is perhaps TRBD2 (6 bases). The CDR3 totals 13 residues. The V end lost 4 bases, the J end lost 2 bases, and 9 bases lay between the germline ends. Germline V gene data show CDR1 as SGHAT and CDR2 as FQNNGV. The CDR3 DNA is TGTGCCAGCAGCTGGGGCGGGACCTACGAGCAGTACTTC. As protein: CASSWGGTYEQYF.